This entry is about one TCR beta chain. These data are taken from a study of blood T cell repertoires in COVID-19. Study information: Samples taken during acute and convalescent COVID-19 were collected in the United States, Italy and Spain. T cells, B-cell-depleted T cells, or PBMCs provided the cDNA or gDNA that served as material.

The CDR3 is made up of 13 amino acids. The germline gives CDR1 KGHSH, CDR2 LQKENI. V shed 6 bases and J shed 4 bases, with 12 bases lying between them. In the original analysis: Using reference gene primer amplification, nucleated cell counts were estimated. TCRdb's copy holds only in-frame clones and misses some; the assay was immunoSEQ multiplex PCR. V and J calls and clone size are those listed in that table; D and trimming were worked out from the DNA. The sample has 55,000 to 80,000 clones; approximately 86% are singletons. The V call is TRBV18, the J call TRBJ1-2, with D perhaps TRBD1 (5 bases). The sequenced sample was peripheral blood. This clonotype originated in a human donor in a cohort sampled during active COVID-19. CDR3 DNA: TGTGCCAGCTCGGAGACAGACAGCTATGGCTACACCTTC. It is translated as CASSETDSYGYTF. Complete variable domain (other parts from reference TRBV18 and TRBJ1-2): NAGVMQNPRHLVRRRGQEARLRCSPMKGHSHVYWYRQLPEEGLKFMVYLQKENIIDESGMPKERFSAEFPKEGPSILRIQQVVRGDSAAYFCASSETDSYGYTFGSGTRLTVV.